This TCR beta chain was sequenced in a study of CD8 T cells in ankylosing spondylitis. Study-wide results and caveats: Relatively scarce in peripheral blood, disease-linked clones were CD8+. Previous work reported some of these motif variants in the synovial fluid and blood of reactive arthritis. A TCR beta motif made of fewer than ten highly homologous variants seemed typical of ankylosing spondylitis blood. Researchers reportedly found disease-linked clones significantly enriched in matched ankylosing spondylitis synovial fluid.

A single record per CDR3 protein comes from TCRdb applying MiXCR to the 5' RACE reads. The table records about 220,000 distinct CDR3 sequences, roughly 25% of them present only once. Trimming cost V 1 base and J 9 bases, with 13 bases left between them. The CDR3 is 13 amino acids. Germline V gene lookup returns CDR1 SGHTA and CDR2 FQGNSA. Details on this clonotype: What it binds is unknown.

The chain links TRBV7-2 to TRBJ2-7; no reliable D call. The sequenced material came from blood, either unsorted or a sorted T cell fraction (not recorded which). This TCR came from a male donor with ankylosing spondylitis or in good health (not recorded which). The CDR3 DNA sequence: TGTGCCAGCAGCTTAGACCCTACTATTCTGCAGTACTTC. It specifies CASSLDPTILQYF.